Shown below are 18 T cell receptor beta chains from a single sample sequenced in a study of T cells after yellow fever vaccination. TCRdb analysed the 5' RACE reads with MiXCR anew, one entry per CDR3 protein. The sample records some 120,000 distinct CDR3 sequences, approximately 9% being singletons. This specimen was CD8+ T cells sorted from PBMCs, taken on the day of the yellow fever booster vaccination. The receptors were sampled from a man younger than 30 who received the YFV17D yellow fever vaccine.

The chain uses TRBV4-1 and TRBJ2-7, with 7 bases lining up with TRBD1. The CDR3 runs 15 residues. J gave up 2 bases and V 2 bases, and 6 bases lay outside the gene matches. In germline, CDR1 is MGHRA, CDR2 YSYEKL. CDR3 loop: CASSQTAGTAYEQYV. Here the CDR3 DNA reads TGCGCCAGCAGCCAAACAGCCGGGACAGCCTACGAGCAGTACGTC.

The CDR3 loop is CASSFGGRQETQYF. As DNA, the CDR3 is TGTGCCAGCAGTTTTGGGGGCCGGCAAGAGACCCAGTACTTC. The chain links TRBV27 to TRBJ2-5, with a tentative D call TRBD1 (6 bases). Between the trimmed V and J ends, which lost 3 bases and 2 bases, there was a span of 10 bases. The CDR3 has 14 residues. From germline, CDR1 is MNHEY and CDR2 SMNVEV (reference sequence).

This clonotype has a handful of counts. The rearrangement links TRBV6-2 or TRBV6-3 to TRBJ2-1; no firm D call. V lost 7 bases to trimming and J lost 6 bases, with 16 bases between them. The CDR3 is 14 amino acids. The germline V gene encodes CDR1 MNHEY and CDR2 SVGEGT. The chain's CDR3 is CASMFTWGFNEQFF. The CDR3, as DNA: TGTGCCAGCATGTTTACTTGGGGATTCAATGAGCAGTTCTTC.

The table lists this clonotype with many counts. The CDR3 spells CASSQGLNNEQFF. The CDR3 DNA reads TGTGCCAGCAGCCAGGGACTGAACAATGAGCAGTTCTTC. The chain couples TRBV12-3 or TRBV12-4 to TRBJ2-1; D is possibly TRBD2 (6 bases). This CDR3 region has 13 residues. Trimming pared 6 bases from V and 5 bases from J, leaving 11 bases between.

This clonotype was detected only a few times. The chain employs TRBV25-1 and TRBJ2-5; 9 bases match TRBD2. Per the germline V gene, CDR1 is MGHDK and CDR2 is SYGVNS. The CDR3 covers 15 residues. V shed 4 bases, J shed 2 bases, and the junction held 5 bases outside the gene matches. The CDR3 bases are TGTGCCAGCAGTGCCAGCGGGGGGACTCAAGAGACCCAGTACTTC. Amino acids: CASSASGGTQETQYF.

DNA of the CDR3: TGTGCCAGCAGCTCTTACCTTATGGGGCGCAACACCGGGGAGCTGTTTTTT. Its translation: CASSSYLMGRNTGELFF. The V call is TRBV7-9, the J call TRBJ2-2; perhaps TRBD1 as D (5 bases). Germline CDR1 SEHNR, CDR2 FQNEAQ (reference sequence). Trimming left V 4 bases short and J 2 bases short, with 17 bases between. This CDR3 is 17 amino acids long.

The chain couples TRBV5-1 to TRBJ2-7; D remains ambiguous. Germline lookup yields CDR1 SGHRS and CDR2 YFSETQ. The V gene lost 4 bases and the J gene lost 2 bases, with 16 bases spanning the gap. The CDR3 is 15 residues long. The CDR3: CASSVGLWGTYEQYF. CDR3 sequence (DNA): TGCGCCAGCAGCGTGGGCCTCTGGGGTACCTACGAGCAGTACTTC.

The table lists this clonotype with a few counts. The CDR3 DNA reads TGCGCCAGCAGCCAGAAAGGGCAACCTAGCACAGATACGCAGTATTTT. This translates into CASSQKGQPSTDTQYF. The chain couples TRBV4-1 to TRBJ2-3; no firm D call. Trimming cost V 3 bases and J 0 bases, with 13 bases left between them. Germline V CDR1 and CDR2: MGHRA, YSYEKL. CDR3 length: 16 residues.

The V and J genes are TRBV27 and TRBJ2-5; TRBD2 matches at 10 bases. Trimming cost V 5 bases and J 1 base; bases outside gene matches: 4. This CDR3 is built from 15 residues. Germline V lookup: CDR1 MNHEY, CDR2 SMNVEV (reference sequence). The CDR3 sequence is CASSLIAGGQETQYF. In DNA form, the CDR3 reads TGTGCCAGCAGTCTCATAGCGGGGGGCCAAGAGACCCAGTACTTC.

This clonotype was seen more than once but under ten times. The chain uses TRBV11-3 and TRBJ2-1, with 7 bases identical to TRBD1. The CDR3 contains 19 residues. V gave up 3 bases and J gave up 1 base; unmatched junction bases: 15. Germline V gene lookup returns CDR1 SGHNT and CDR2 YENEEA. The DNA of the CDR3 is TGTGCCAGCAGCTTTTCCCGGGATTCGCAGGGGGATTCCTACAATGAGCAGTTCTTC. This encodes CASSFSRDSQGDSYNEQFF.

CDR3: CASSPPGAKNIQYF. The CDR3 bases are TGTGCCAGCAGCCCTCCGGGAGCCAAAAACATTCAGTACTTC. The chain links TRBV7-2 to TRBJ2-4, with D hard to call. V was clipped by 5 bases and J by 0 bases, with 8 bases between them. Germline CDR1 reads SGHTA; CDR2 reads FQGNSA. The CDR3 has 14 amino acids.

The CDR3 DNA is TGTGCCACCAGTGATTTAAACTTGGAGCAGTTCTTC. It codes for CATSDLNLEQFF. The genes are TRBV24-1 and TRBJ2-1; no clear D. In germline, CDR1 is KGHDR, CDR2 SFDVKD. The CDR3 is made up of 12 amino acids. The V and J ends lost 1 base and 10 bases respectively, with 7 bases between them.

This clonotype has a handful of counts. This chain links TRBV15 with TRBJ1-3; no clear D. The CDR3 is 20 residues long. Trimming took off 3 bases at V and 0 bases at J, with 24 bases between the two ends. Looked up from germline, CDR1 is LNHNV and CDR2 is YYDKDF (reference sequence). The CDR3 DNA reads as TGTGCCACCAGCAGCCCCAGGACGGTAATCGCCCCCGCCTCTGGAAACACCATATATTTT. Encoded protein: CATSSPRTVIAPASGNTIYF.

Ten or more counts support this clonotype. The chain couples TRBV9 to TRBJ2-2; unclear D gene. This CDR3 is 16 amino acids long. The V end was cut by 0 bases, the J end by 0 bases, with 9 bases between. Germline V gene sequence: CDR1 SGDLS, CDR2 YYNGEE. DNA for the CDR3: TGTGCCAGCAGCGTAGGGGAACAGCCGAACACCGGGGAGCTGTTTTTT. It yields the protein CASSVGEQPNTGELFF.

The V and J genes are TRBV19 and TRBJ2-1, with TRBD2 identical over 13 bases. The germline gives CDR1 LNHDA, CDR2 SQIVND (reference sequence). V was clipped by 5 bases and J by 6 bases; unmatched bases: 7. The CDR3 has 16 residues. The DNA for the CDR3 is TGTGCCAGTAGTCTAACTAGCGGGGGGGCGGTCAATGAGCAGTTCTTC. It specifies CASSLTSGGAVNEQFF. The full variable domain, in which reference TRBV19 and TRBJ2-1 provide the parts outside the CDR3, is DGGITQSPKYLFRKEGQNVTLSCEQNLNHDAMYWYRQDPGQGLRLIYYSQIVNDFQKGDIAEGYSVSREKKESFPLTVTSAQKNPTAFYLCASSLTSGGAVNEQFFGPGTRLTVL.

The chain carries TRBV4-2 and TRBJ2-1, with 7 bases identical to TRBD1. V trimming: 4 bases; J trimming: 6 bases; junction bases outside the gene matches: 9. CDR3 length: 15 residues. The germline V gene has CDR1 LGHNA and CDR2 YNFKEQ. This CDR3 reads CASSLKGDRFNEQFF. DNA of the CDR3: TGTGCCAGCAGCCTCAAGGGGGACAGATTCAATGAGCAGTTCTTC.

This clonotype was found a few times. The V and J genes are TRBV29-1 and TRBJ2-7, with TRBD1 matching over 11 bases. Germline CDR1 and CDR2: SQVTM and ANQGSEA. J was trimmed by 4 bases and V by 6 bases; bases with no gene match: 5. The CDR3 runs to 13 residues. The CDR3 region has the DNA TGCAGCGTACGGACAGGGGGCGTATACGAGCAGTACTTC. Encoded protein: CSVRTGGVYEQYF.

This clonotype has just a few counts. The genes are TRBV2 and TRBJ2-7; tentatively, D is TRBD2 (5 bases). This CDR3 has 13 amino acids. Germline CDR1 SNHLY, CDR2 FYNNEI. V was trimmed by 7 bases and J by 6 bases, leaving 16 bases between them. This chain's CDR3 is CASTGRGRLEQYF. The CDR3 coding sequence is TGTGCCAGCACCGGCCGGGGTAGGCTCGAGCAGTACTTC.